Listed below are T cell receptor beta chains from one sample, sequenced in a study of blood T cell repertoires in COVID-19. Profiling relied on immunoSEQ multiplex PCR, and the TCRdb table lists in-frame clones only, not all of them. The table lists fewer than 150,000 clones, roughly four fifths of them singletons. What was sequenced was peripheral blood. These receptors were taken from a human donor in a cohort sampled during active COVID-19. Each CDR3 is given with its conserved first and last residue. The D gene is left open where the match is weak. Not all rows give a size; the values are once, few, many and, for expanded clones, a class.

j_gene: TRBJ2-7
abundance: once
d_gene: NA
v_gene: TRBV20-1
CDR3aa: CSASREIYEQYF
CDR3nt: TGCAGTGCTAGTAGGGAGATTTACGAGCAGTACTTC

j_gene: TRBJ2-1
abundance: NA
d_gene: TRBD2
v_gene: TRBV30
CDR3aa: CAWSARTSGPHSSYNEQFF
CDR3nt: TGTGCCTGGAGTGCCCGGACTAGCGGGCCCCACAGCTCCTACAATGAGCAGTTCTTC

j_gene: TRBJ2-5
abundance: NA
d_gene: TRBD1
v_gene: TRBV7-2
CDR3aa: CASSLSGGGALETQYF
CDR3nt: TGTGCCAGCAGCTTATCAGGGGGCGGGGCTTTGGAGACCCAGTACTTC

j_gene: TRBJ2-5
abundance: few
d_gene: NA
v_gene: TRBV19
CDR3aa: CASSSGYKQETQYF
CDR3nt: TGTGCCAGTAGTTCAGGATACAAACAAGAGACCCAGTACTTC

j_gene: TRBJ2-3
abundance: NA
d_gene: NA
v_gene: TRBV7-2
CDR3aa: CASSLGPNSQDTQYF
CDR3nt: TGTGCCAGCAGCTTAGGCCCTAACAGTCAAGATACGCAGTATTTT

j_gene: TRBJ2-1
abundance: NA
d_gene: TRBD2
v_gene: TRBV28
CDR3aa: CASSKEPWTSGGASYNEQFF
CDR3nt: TGTGCCAGCAGTAAGGAACCGTGGACTAGCGGGGGGGCATCCTACAATGAGCAGTTCTTC

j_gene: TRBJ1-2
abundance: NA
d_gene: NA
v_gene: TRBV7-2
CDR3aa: CASSLPSPSGYTF
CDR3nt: TGTGCCAGCAGCTTACCGAGCCCGAGTGGCTACACCTTC

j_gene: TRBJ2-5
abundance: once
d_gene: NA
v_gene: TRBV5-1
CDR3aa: CASALLTAPQETQYF
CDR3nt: TGCGCCAGCGCCCTTCTGACAGCTCCACAAGAGACCCAGTACTTC

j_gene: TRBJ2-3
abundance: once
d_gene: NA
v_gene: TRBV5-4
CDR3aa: CASSLALTSTDTQYF
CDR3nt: TGTGCCAGCAGCTTGGCACTCACTAGCACAGATACGCAGTATTTT

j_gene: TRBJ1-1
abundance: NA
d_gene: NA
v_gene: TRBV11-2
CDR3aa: CASSLTIATTEAFF
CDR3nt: TGTGCCAGCAGCTTAACAATAGCGACCACTGAAGCTTTCTTT

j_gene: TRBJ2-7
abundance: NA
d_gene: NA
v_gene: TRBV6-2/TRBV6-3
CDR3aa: CASSLQGYEQYF
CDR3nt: TGTGCCAGCAGTTTACAGGGTTACGAGCAGTACTTC

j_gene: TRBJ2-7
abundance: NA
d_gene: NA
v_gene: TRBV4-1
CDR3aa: CASSQDRGGSSYEQYF
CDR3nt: TGCGCCAGCAGCCAAGATCGCGGCGGTTCCTCCTACGAGCAGTACTTC

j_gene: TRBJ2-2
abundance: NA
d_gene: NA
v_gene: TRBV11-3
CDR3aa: CASSGGYRTGELFF
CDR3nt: TGTGCCTCGTCTGGGGGCTATAGAACCGGGGAGCTGTTTTTT

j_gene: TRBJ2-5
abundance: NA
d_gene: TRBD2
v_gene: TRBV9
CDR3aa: CASSYSGRGETQYF
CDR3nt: TGTGCCAGCAGTTATAGCGGGCGCGGGGAGACCCAGTACTTC

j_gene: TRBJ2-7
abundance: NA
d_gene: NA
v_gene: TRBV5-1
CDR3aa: CASSLTQGEQYF
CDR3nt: TGCGCCAGCAGCTTGACACAGGGTGAGCAGTACTTC

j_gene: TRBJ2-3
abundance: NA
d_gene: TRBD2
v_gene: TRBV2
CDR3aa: CASSDKRGGMDTQYF
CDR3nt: TGTGCCAGCAGTGACAAGCGGGGTGGCATGGATACGCAGTATTTT

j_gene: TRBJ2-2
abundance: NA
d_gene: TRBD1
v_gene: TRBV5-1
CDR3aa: CASSIGTGQAGELFF
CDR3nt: TGCGCCAGCAGCATTGGGACAGGGCAGGCCGGGGAGCTGTTTTTT

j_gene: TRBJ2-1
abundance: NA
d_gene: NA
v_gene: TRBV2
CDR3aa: CASSLAPTSPEQFF
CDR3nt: TGTGCCAGCAGCCTAGCCCCGACTAGTCCAGAGCAGTTCTTC

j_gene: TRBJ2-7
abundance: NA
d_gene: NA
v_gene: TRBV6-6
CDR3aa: CASSYSTYEQYF
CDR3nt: TGTGCCAGCAGTTACTCTACTTACGAGCAGTACTTC

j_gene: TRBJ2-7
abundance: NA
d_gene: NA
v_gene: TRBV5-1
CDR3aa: CASSPRTASLISYEQYF
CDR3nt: TGCGCCAGCAGCCCCCGGACAGCCAGTCTCATCTCCTACGAGCAGTACTTC

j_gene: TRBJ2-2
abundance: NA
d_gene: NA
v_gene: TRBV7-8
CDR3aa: CASSPSGELFF
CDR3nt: TGTGCCAGCAGCCCGAGTGGGGAGCTGTTTTTT

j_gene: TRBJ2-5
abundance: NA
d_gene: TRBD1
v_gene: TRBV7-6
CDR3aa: CASSLVGTEQETQYF
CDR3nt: TGTGCCAGCAGCTTAGTAGGGACAGAGCAAGAGACCCAGTACTTC

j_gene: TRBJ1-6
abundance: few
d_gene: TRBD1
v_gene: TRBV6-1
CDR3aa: CASSEGWGQLNSPLHF
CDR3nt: TGTGCCAGCAGTGAAGGGTGGGGACAGCTTAATTCACCCCTCCACTTT

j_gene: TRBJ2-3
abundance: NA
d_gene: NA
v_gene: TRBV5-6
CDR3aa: CASGLVFSTDTQYF
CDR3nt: TGTGCCAGCGGCTTGGTCTTTAGCACAGATACGCAGTATTTT

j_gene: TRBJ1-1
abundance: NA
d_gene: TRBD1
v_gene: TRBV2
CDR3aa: CASSERGQGVTEAFF
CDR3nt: TGTGCCAGCAGTGAAAGGGGGCAAGGAGTCACTGAAGCTTTCTTT

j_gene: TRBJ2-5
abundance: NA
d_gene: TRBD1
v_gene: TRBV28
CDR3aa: CASSSPGQQETQYF
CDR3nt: TGTGCCAGCAGTTCCCCGGGACAGCAAGAGACCCAGTACTTC

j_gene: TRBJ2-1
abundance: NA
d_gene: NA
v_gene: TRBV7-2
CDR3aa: CASSLGSSSYNEQFF
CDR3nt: TGTGCCAGCAGCTTAGGGTCTAGCTCCTACAATGAGCAGTTCTTC

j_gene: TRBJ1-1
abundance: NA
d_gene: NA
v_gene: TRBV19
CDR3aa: CASSIGRVPTEAFF
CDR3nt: TGTGCCAGTAGTATTGGCAGGGTGCCCACTGAAGCTTTCTTT

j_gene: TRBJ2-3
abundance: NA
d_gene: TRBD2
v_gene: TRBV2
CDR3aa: CASNARGGTNTDTQYF
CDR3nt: TGTGCCAGCAACGCGCGGGGGGGGACGAACACAGATACGCAGTATTTT

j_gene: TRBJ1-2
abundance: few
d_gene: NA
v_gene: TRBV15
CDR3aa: CATSRDGLGGRYGYTF
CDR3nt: TGTGCCACCAGCAGAGATGGCCTCGGGGGGCGCTATGGCTACACCTTC

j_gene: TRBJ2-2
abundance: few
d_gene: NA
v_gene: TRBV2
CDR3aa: CASRIRTGGNGELFF
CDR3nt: TGTGCCAGCAGGATTCGGACAGGAGGGAACGGGGAGCTGTTTTTT

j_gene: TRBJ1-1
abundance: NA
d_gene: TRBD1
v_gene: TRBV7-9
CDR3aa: CASSSGQGASTEAFF
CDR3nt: TGTGCCAGCAGCTCGGGACAGGGGGCGTCCACTGAAGCTTTCTTT

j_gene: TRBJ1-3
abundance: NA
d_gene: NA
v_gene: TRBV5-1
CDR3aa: CASSLDGGVGNTIYF
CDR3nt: TGCGCCAGCAGCTTGGATGGGGGCGTTGGAAACACCATATATTTT

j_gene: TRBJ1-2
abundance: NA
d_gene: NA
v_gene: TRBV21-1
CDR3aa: CASSLQAKGASSPAYGYTF
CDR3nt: TGTGCCAGCAGCCTTCAAGCGAAAGGGGCCTCCTCCCCGGCTTATGGCTACACCTTC

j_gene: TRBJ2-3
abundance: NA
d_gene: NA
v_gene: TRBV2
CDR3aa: CASSATGSDTQYF
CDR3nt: TGTGCCAGCAGCGCTACGGGTTCAGATACGCAGTATTTT

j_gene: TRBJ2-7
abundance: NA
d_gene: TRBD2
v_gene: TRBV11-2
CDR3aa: CASSTSGTLYEQYF
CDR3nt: TGTGCCAGCAGCACTAGCGGGACCCTTTACGAGCAGTACTTC

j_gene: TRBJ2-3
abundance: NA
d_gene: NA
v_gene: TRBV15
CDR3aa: CATSRPLGQGTDTQYF
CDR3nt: TGTGCCACCAGCAGACCCCTGGGGCAGGGGACAGATACGCAGTATTTT

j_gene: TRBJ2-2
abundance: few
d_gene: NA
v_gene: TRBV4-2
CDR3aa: CASSQGMAGPTGELFF
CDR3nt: TGTGCCAGCAGCCAAGGAATGGCGGGGCCCACCGGGGAGCTGTTTTTT

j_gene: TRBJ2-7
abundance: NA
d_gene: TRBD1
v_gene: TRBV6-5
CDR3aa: CASSRDSLYEQYF
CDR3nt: TGTGCCAGCAGTCGGGACAGCCTCTACGAGCAGTACTTC

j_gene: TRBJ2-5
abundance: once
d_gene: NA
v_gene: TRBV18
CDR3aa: CASSPLRQGNGKETQYF
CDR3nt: TGTGCCAGCTCACCCCTTCGTCAGGGCAATGGGAAAGAGACCCAGTACTTC

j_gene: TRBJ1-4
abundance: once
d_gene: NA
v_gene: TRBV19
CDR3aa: CASSLSGLANEKLFF
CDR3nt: TGTGCCAGTAGCCTCAGCGGGCTGGCTAATGAAAAACTGTTTTTT

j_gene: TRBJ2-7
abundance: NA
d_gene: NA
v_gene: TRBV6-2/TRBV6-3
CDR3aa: CASSFTGSLYEQYF
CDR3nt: TGTGCCAGCAGTTTTACAGGGTCTCTCTACGAGCAGTACTTC

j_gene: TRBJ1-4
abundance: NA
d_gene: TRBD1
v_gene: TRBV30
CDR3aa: CACRTGPNEKLFF
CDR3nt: TGTGCCTGTCGGACAGGTCCTAATGAAAAACTGTTTTTT

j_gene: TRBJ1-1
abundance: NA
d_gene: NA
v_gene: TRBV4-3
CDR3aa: CASSQGGYRRDGAFF
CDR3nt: TGCGCCAGCAGCCAAGGAGGGTACAGGCGGGATGGGGCTTTCTTT

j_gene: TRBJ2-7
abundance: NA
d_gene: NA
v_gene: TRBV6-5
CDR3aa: CASSYSAGLNYEQYF
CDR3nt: TGTGCCAGCAGTTACTCGGCGGGGTTGAACTACGAGCAGTACTTC

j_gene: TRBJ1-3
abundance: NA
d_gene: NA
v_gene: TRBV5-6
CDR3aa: CASSLPGYSGNTIYF
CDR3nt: TGTGCCAGCAGCTTACCAGGGTATTCTGGAAACACCATATATTTT

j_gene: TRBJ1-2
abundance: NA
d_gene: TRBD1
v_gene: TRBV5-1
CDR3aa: CASSPRGGYYGYTF
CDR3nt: TGCGCCAGCAGCCCCAGAGGGGGCTACTATGGCTACACCTTC